This T cell receptor beta chain emerged from a study of T cells in narcolepsy. Some clones are missing from TCRdb's copy, which holds only in-frame ones; the method was immunoSEQ multiplex PCR. The data show about 35,000 clones, around 84% seen once. V gave up 4 bases and J gave up 4 bases, with 14 bases separating them. Germline V gives CDR1 SGHNT, CDR2 YYREEE (reference sequence). This CDR3 region has 14 residues. This clone is labeled medium-sized. Antigen unknown. Overall study findings and caveats: Autoreactive clonotypes reportedly recurred in blood of same and different patients, not controls.

The chain links TRBV5-4 to TRBJ2-5; D may be TRBD1 (6 bases). Sequencing was performed on memory (CD45RA-) CD4+ T cells from blood. The origin of this receptor is a human donor in good health. Here the CDR3 DNA reads TGTGCCAGCAGCCTCCAGGGGACGGGAGAGACCCAGTACTTC. This gives the protein CASSLQGTGETQYF.